This T cell receptor beta chain stems from a study of blood T cells in healthy people across ages. Primed by a sample-barcoded 5' primer and a J-beta primer mix, a second PCR proceeded for 7 to 11 cycles. Using its own MiXCR run on the 5' RACE reads, TCRdb lists one record per CDR3 protein. Seen here are roughly 2 million distinct CDR3 sequences, 49% observed once, and the top ten hold approximately 2%. Germline V gives CDR1 KGHDR, CDR2 SFDVKD. The CDR3 runs 13 residues. The V end was cut by 10 bases, the J end by 5 bases, with 16 bases between. This chain uses TRBV24-1 with TRBJ1-1; D gene ambiguous. Specimen: blood. This sequence originates from a woman aged 40-49 years in good health. CDR3 nucleotide sequence: TGTGCCACTGTAGACCCCCGAGGGACTGAAGCTTTCTTT. Encoded protein: CATVDPRGTEAFF.